A single T cell receptor beta chain is shown here with its context. Trimming stripped 5 bases from V and 5 bases from J, with 16 bases between. This CDR3 is 15 amino acids long. From germline, CDR1 is LNHDA and CDR2 SQIVND (reference sequence). The sample originates from a study of blood T cell repertoires in COVID-19. In the authors' workflow: Amplification of reference gene primers provided the estimated nucleated cell counts. Clones were read by immunoSEQ multiplex PCR, and TCRdb kept only the in-frame ones, dropping some. The V and J calls and the clone size are those of that table, but D and trimming were determined from the DNA. The sample lists 110,000 or so clones, approximately 87% occurring once.

This clonotype was sampled from a man in his 70s who had recovered from COVID-19. Sequencing was carried out using peripheral blood. The rearrangement links TRBV19 to TRBJ2-1; D possibly corresponds to TRBD2 (6 bases). The chain's CDR3 is CASSVTPGVDNEQFF. The CDR3 DNA sequence: TGTGCCAGTAGTGTAACTCCGGGGGTGGACAATGAGCAGTTCTTC.